A selection of T cell receptor beta chains follows, all from one sample in a study of blood T cell repertoires in COVID-19. Only in-frame clones appear in the TCRdb table, and some are missing; sequencing was by immunoSEQ multiplex PCR. The profile covers about 100,000 clones, with around four fifths appearing a single time and roughly 31% taken by the ten largest. Sequenced material: peripheral blood. These receptors were taken from an older man with active or convalescent COVID-19. The CDR3 runs from the conserved cysteine through the conserved F or W. A D gene is named only where the DNA matches it firmly. Only part of the rows carry a size: once, few, many, or a class if the clone is expanded.

DNA: TGTGCCAGCAATGGGGTTCAGGGGGCGAAAACAGATACGCAGTATTTT
CDR3: CASNGVQGAKTDTQYF
V: TRBV7-2
size: -
J: TRBJ2-3
D: TRBD1

DNA: TGTGCCACCAGTGACGCTACTATGGCCGCCTACAATGAGCAGTTCTTC
CDR3: CATSDATMAAYNEQFF
V: TRBV24-1
size: -
J: TRBJ2-1
D: -

DNA: TGTGCCAGCAGCTTAGCTATAGCGGCCTCCGGGGGGACCGAACTGTTTTTT
CDR3: CASSLAIAASGGTELFF
V: TRBV7-9
size: -
J: TRBJ2-2
D: TRBD2

DNA: TGCAGCGTTGAGGAGGGATATGGCTACACCTTC
CDR3: CSVEEGYGYTF
V: TRBV29-1
size: many
J: TRBJ1-2
D: -

DNA: TGTGCCAGCACGGGAGGTAACTATGGCTACACCTTC
CDR3: CASTGGNYGYTF
V: TRBV7-2
size: -
J: TRBJ1-2
D: -

DNA: TGCGCCAGCAGCTCCCGACAGGGGGCAAGGAACACCGGGGAGCTGTTTTTT
CDR3: CASSSRQGARNTGELFF
V: TRBV5-1
size: -
J: TRBJ2-2
D: TRBD1

DNA: TGTGCCAGCAGCTTAAGGACAGGGTTCGATAATTCACCCCTCCACTTT
CDR3: CASSLRTGFDNSPLHF
V: TRBV7-2
size: -
J: TRBJ1-6
D: TRBD1

DNA: TGTGCCACCAGTGATTTTAGAGGGTTGCCCCAGCATTTT
CDR3: CATSDFRGLPQHF
V: TRBV24-1
size: -
J: TRBJ1-5
D: -

DNA: TGTGCCAGCAGCTTAGGGCTAGCGGCCAGCACAGATACGCAGTATTTT
CDR3: CASSLGLAASTDTQYF
V: TRBV7-2
size: -
J: TRBJ2-3
D: TRBD2

DNA: TGTGCCAGCAGTTTACAGGGTCCGCAGCCCCAGCATTTT
CDR3: CASSLQGPQPQHF
V: TRBV27
size: -
J: TRBJ1-5
D: -

DNA: TGTGCCAGCAGTTTCCACAGGGAAGGCACTGAAGCTTTCTTT
CDR3: CASSFHREGTEAFF
V: TRBV6-2/TRBV6-3
size: -
J: TRBJ1-1
D: -

DNA: TGTGCCAGCAGTTACAGTGCGGGTCCCCAACCCCTCCACTTT
CDR3: CASSYSAGPQPLHF
V: TRBV6-5
size: -
J: TRBJ1-6
D: -

DNA: TGTGCCACCAGCCCCAGGGACTCCTACGAGCAGTACTTC
CDR3: CATSPRDSYEQYF
V: TRBV24-1
size: -
J: TRBJ2-7
D: -

DNA: TGTGCCAGCAGCGTGACTAGCGGGAGTGGATACGAGCAGTTCTTC
CDR3: CASSVTSGSGYEQFF
V: TRBV9
size: -
J: TRBJ2-1
D: TRBD2

DNA: TGTGCCAGCAGAGCCTCCGGGACTAGCACAGATACGCAGTATTTT
CDR3: CASRASGTSTDTQYF
V: TRBV6-6
size: few
J: TRBJ2-3
D: -

DNA: TGTGCCAGCAGCCCAGGGCCAAGCAATCAGCCCCAGCATTTT
CDR3: CASSPGPSNQPQHF
V: TRBV16
size: -
J: TRBJ1-5
D: -

DNA: TGTGCCTGGAGCGCCGGGACAATTGACGAAAAACTGTTTTTT
CDR3: CAWSAGTIDEKLFF
V: TRBV30
size: many
J: TRBJ1-4
D: -